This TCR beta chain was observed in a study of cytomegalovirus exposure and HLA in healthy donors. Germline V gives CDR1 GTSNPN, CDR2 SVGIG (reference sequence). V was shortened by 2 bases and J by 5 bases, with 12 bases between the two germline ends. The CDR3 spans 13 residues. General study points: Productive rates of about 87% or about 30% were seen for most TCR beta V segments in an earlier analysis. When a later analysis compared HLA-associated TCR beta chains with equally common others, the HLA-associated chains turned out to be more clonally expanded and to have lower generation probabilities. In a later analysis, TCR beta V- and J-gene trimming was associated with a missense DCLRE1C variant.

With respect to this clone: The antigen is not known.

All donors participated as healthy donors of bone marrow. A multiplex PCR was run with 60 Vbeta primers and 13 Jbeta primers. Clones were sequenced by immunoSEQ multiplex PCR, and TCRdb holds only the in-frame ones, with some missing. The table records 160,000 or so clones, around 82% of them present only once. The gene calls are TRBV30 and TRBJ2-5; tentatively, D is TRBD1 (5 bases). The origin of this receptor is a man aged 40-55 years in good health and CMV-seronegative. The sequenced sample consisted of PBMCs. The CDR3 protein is CAWSNSAGETQYF. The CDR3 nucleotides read TGTGCCTGGAGTAATAGTGCAGGGGAGACCCAGTACTTC.